The next 28 T cell receptor beta chains were all read from a single sample in a study of T cell responses to AZD1222 COVID-19 vaccine. Clones were sequenced by immunoSEQ multiplex PCR, and TCRdb holds only the in-frame ones, with some missing. The sample shows roughly 81,000 clones, over 75% of them seen only once. Sequenced material: peripheral blood, taken on day 0 of AZD1222 vaccination. The receptors come from an adult in good health.

The rearrangement uses TRBV7-9 and TRBJ1-6; D remains unclear. The length of the CDR3 is 12 residues. CDR1 and CDR2 (germline): SEHNR, FQNEAQ (reference sequence). Trimming cost V 7 bases and J 6 bases, with 7 bases left between them. CDR3 loop: CASNILNSPLHF. The CDR3 DNA reads as TGTGCCAGCAACATTCTTAATTCACCCCTCCACTTT.

This chain links TRBV28 with TRBJ2-1; 8 nucleotides line up with TRBD2. This CDR3 has 15 amino acids. V lost 8 bases to trimming and J lost 6 bases; unmatched junction nucleotides: 12. Germline V gene sequence: CDR1 MDHEN, CDR2 SYDVKM. This CDR3 is CASFSGTRDLNEQFF. CDR3 bases: TGTGCCAGCTTCTCCGGGACTAGGGATCTCAATGAGCAGTTCTTC.

The chain has TRBV6-5 and TRBJ1-1, with a possible D match to TRBD1 (5 bases). Per germline, CDR1 MNHEY and CDR2 SVGAGI. V shed 6 bases and J shed 8 bases, with 13 bases lying between them. This CDR3 spans 12 amino acids. DNA of the CDR3: TGTGCCAGCAGATTCAGCTGGGGCGAAGCTTTCTTT. This encodes CASRFSWGEAFF.

V gene TRBV27 combines with J gene TRBJ1-2, with D possibly matching TRBD1 (6 bases). With 6 bases removed from V and 4 bases from J, the gap between germline ends came to 15 bases. Germline CDR1 and CDR2: MNHEY and SMNVEV (reference sequence). The CDR3 covers 14 residues. Written as DNA, the CDR3 is TGTGCCAGCAGAGCCACAGGGTTGGGCTATGGCTACACCTTC. Translation: CASRATGLGYGYTF.

The V call is TRBV27, the J call TRBJ1-6, with a weak D call TRBD1 (5 bases). The germline CDR1 and CDR2 sequences are MNHEY and SMNVEV (reference sequence). This CDR3 contains 14 residues. Trimming cost V 2 bases and J 14 bases, with 16 bases left between them. The CDR3 coding sequence is TGTGCCAGCAGTTTAGGGACTAGTAGAGGATCCCTCCACTTT. It yields the protein CASSLGTSRGSLHF.

This chain joins TRBV3-1 (or the pseudogene TRBV3-2) and TRBJ2-3, with D possibly called TRBD1 or TRBD2 (5 bases each). The V end lost 4 bases, the J end lost 4 bases, and 12 bases lay between the germline ends. The CDR3 contains 14 residues. CDR1 and CDR2 (germline): LGHDT, YNNKEL (reference sequence). Here the CDR3 DNA reads TGTGCCAGCAGCCTAGGGACCCGCGCAGATACGCAGTATTTT. It translates to CASSLGTRADTQYF.

The gene calls are TRBV7-6 and TRBJ2-1, with TRBD2 matching over 9 bases. CDR3 length: 15 amino acids. The V gene end was trimmed by 5 bases and the J gene end by 8 bases; junction bases not matched to a gene: 10. Per the germline V gene, CDR1 is SGHVS and CDR2 is FNYEAQ. Written as DNA, the CDR3 is TGTGCCAGCAGCCTGGGACTAGCCAACGGTGATGAGCAGTTCTTC. It is translated as CASSLGLANGDEQFF.

This clone was picked up a small number of times. The rearrangement joins TRBV19 to TRBJ1-5; a weak D match, TRBD1 (6 bases). Germline loops: CDR1 LNHDA, CDR2 SQIVND (reference sequence). The CDR3 loop spans 15 amino acids. Trimming shortened V by 3 bases and J by 4 bases, and 13 bases separated the two germline ends. The CDR3 DNA is TGTGCCAGTAGTATGATGGGGGCGCGTAATCAGCCCCAGCATTTT. It is translated as CASSMMGARNQPQHF.

The V and J genes are TRBV24-1 and TRBJ2-1; perhaps TRBD2 as D (5 bases). V lost 4 bases, J lost 7 bases, and 10 bases lay in between. The CDR3 has 13 amino acids. Per the germline V gene, CDR1 is KGHDR and CDR2 is SFDVKD. This CDR3 is CATSDPAENEQFF. The CDR3 DNA sequence: TGTGCCACCAGTGACCCAGCGGAAAATGAGCAGTTCTTC.

The chain uses TRBV4-2 and TRBJ1-2; D not resolved. V dropped 0 bases and J dropped 4 bases, with 9 bases sitting between them. CDR3 length: 14 amino acids. CDR1 is LGHNA, CDR2 YNFKEQ, per germline. The CDR3 DNA sequence: TGTGCCAGCAGCCAAGAAGTCGTTGCCTATGGCTACACCTTC. Translated, it gives CASSQEVVAYGYTF.

V is TRBV18 and J is TRBJ2-7; maybe TRBD2 (5 bases). Germline V lookup: CDR1 KGHSH, CDR2 LQKENI. Trimming pared 10 bases from V and 6 bases from J, leaving 16 bases between. CDR3 length: 12 residues. The CDR3 is CATRRIEGEQYF. CDR3 nucleotide sequence: TGTGCCACCCGCAGGATCGAGGGCGAGCAGTACTTC.

CDR3 residues: CASSPMWTGAPTNTRDTQYF. The CDR3 DNA is TGTGCCAGCAGTCCGATGTGGACGGGAGCTCCTACCAACACACGGGATACGCAGTATTTT. The chain couples TRBV6-6 to TRBJ2-3, with a possible D match to TRBD2 (6 bases). CDR1 MNHNY and CDR2 SVGAGI come from the germline V gene (reference sequence). V was shortened by 5 bases and J by 6 bases, with 33 bases between the two germline ends. The CDR3 has 20 residues.

This chain connects TRBV18 to TRBJ2-1; 12 bases agree with TRBD1. Germline CDR1 KGHSH, CDR2 LQKENI. This CDR3 comprises 15 residues. Trimming took 6 bases from V and 4 from J; bases not matched to a gene: 4. The CDR3 here is CASSTGQGAYNEQFF. The CDR3 bases are TGTGCCAGCTCGACGGGACAGGGGGCTTACAATGAGCAGTTCTTC.

The rearrangement links TRBV6-5 to TRBJ1-3, with a possible D match to TRBD1 (6 bases). V gave up 8 bases and J gave up 4 bases, with 18 bases separating them. The CDR3 length is 15 residues. Per germline, CDR1 MNHEY and CDR2 SVGAGI. CDR3 sequence: CASAEGVTSGNTIYF. For the CDR3, the DNA is TGTGCCAGCGCCGAGGGGGTGACTTCCGGAAACACCATATATTTT.

The genes are TRBV27 and TRBJ1-5, with a weak D call TRBD1 (5 bases). The CDR3 consists of 13 residues. V lost 6 bases, J lost 2 bases, and 8 bases lay in between. The germline V gene encodes CDR1 MNHEY and CDR2 SMNVEV (reference sequence). The CDR3 region has the DNA TGTGCCAGCAGGAGAGGGGGCAATCAGCCCCAGCATTTT. Amino acid sequence: CASRRGGNQPQHF.

This clone was detected once. CDR3 region: CASSLNVLANSYEQYF. As DNA, the CDR3 is TGTGCCAGCAGTTTAAACGTCCTAGCGAACTCCTACGAGCAGTACTTC. This chain links TRBV28 with TRBJ2-7, with D perhaps TRBD2 (6 bases). The germline CDR1 and CDR2 sequences are MDHEN and SYDVKM. There are 16 residues in the CDR3. V was trimmed by 2 bases and J by 0 bases, leaving 14 bases between them.

The rearrangement uses TRBV15 and TRBJ1-5; weak D call: TRBD1 (6 bases). Between the trimmed V and J ends, which lost 1 base and 6 bases, there was a span of 10 bases. Germline loops: CDR1 LNHNV, CDR2 YYDKDF (reference sequence). This CDR3 region has 14 residues. The CDR3 reads CATSRGGAGQPQHF. DNA for the CDR3: TGTGCCACCAGCAGAGGGGGGGCGGGTCAGCCCCAGCATTTT.

This chain joins TRBV2 and TRBJ1-2; D is unresolved. V gave up 5 bases and J gave up 4 bases, with 14 bases separating them. The CDR3 is made up of 14 amino acids. Germline V gene lookup returns CDR1 SNHLY and CDR2 FYNNEI. The CDR3 loop reads CASSPEPAAYGYTF. CDR3 sequence (DNA): TGTGCCAGCAGTCCGGAACCCGCGGCCTATGGCTACACCTTC. Together with reference TRBV2 and TRBJ1-2, the CDR3 gives the full variable domain: EPEVTQTPSHQVTQMGQEVILRCVPISNHLYFYWYRQILGQKVEFLVSFYNNEISEKSEIFDDQFSVERPDGSNFTLKIRSTKLEDSAMYFCASSPEPAAYGYTFGSGTRLTVV.

This rearrangement joins TRBV29-1 to TRBJ2-7; 10 bases fit TRBD2. Germline CDR1 is SQVTM and CDR2 is ANQGSEA. The V and J ends lost 4 bases and 3 bases, in that order; junction bases with no gene match: 0. The CDR3 runs to 12 residues. CDR3 sequence reads: CSVASGSYEQYF. The DNA of the CDR3 is TGCAGCGTTGCTAGCGGGAGCTACGAGCAGTACTTC.

The chain uses TRBV29-1 and TRBJ2-1; tentative D call: TRBD1 (5 bases). Trimming shortened V by 3 bases and J by 7 bases, and 10 bases separated the two germline ends. In germline, CDR1 is SQVTM, CDR2 ANQGSEA. The CDR3 runs to 12 residues. In DNA, the CDR3 is TGCAGCGTTGACAGGGATACAAATGAGCAGTTCTTC. Its protein product is CSVDRDTNEQFF.

The V call is TRBV18, the J call TRBJ2-7, with 8 bases lining up with TRBD1. CDR3 size: 14 residues. Germline assignment: CDR1 KGHSH and CDR2 LQKENI. With V trimmed by 3 bases and J by 4 bases, 5 bases remained unmatched. CDR3 protein: CASSPKTGEYEQYF. Written as DNA, the CDR3 is TGTGCCAGCTCACCCAAGACAGGGGAGTACGAGCAGTACTTC.

The chain is built from TRBV20-1 and TRBJ1-1; D is ambiguous. CDR1 is DFQATT and CDR2 is SNEGSKA in the germline V gene (reference sequence). This CDR3 is 11 amino acids long. Between the trimmed V and J ends, which lost 3 bases and 11 bases, there was a span of 13 bases. As DNA, the CDR3 is TGCAGTGCTAGCCGAATTTTGGGCGCTTTCTTT. Encoded protein: CSASRILGAFF.

The chain has TRBV28 and TRBJ1-6; D unclear. CDR3 length: 12 amino acids. V lost 7 bases, J lost 8 bases, and 9 bases lay in between. Germline lookup yields CDR1 MDHEN and CDR2 SYDVKM. The CDR3 sequence is CASTRNHSPLHF. The CDR3 nucleotides are TGTGCCAGCACGCGCAACCATTCACCCCTCCACTTT.

This rearrangement joins TRBV4-1 to TRBJ2-1; D call uncertain. The ends were cut back, 5 bases at V and 0 bases at J, with 8 bases in the middle. CDR1 is MGHRA, CDR2 YSYEKL, per germline. The CDR3 has 14 residues. The CDR3 DNA follows: TGCGCCAGCAGCGTCCCGAGCTCCTACAATGAGCAGTTCTTC. Protein product: CASSVPSSYNEQFF.

The J gene is TRBJ1-5, the V gene TRBV28; 7 nucleotides agree with TRBD1. V shed 5 bases, J shed 9 bases, and the junction held 10 bases outside the gene matches. The germline gives CDR1 MDHEN, CDR2 SYDVKM. The length of the CDR3 is 14 residues. This chain's CDR3 is CASSPHRGGRPQHF. CDR3 nucleotides: TGTGCCAGCAGTCCTCACAGGGGCGGGAGGCCCCAGCATTTT. The full variable domain, with the rest looked up from reference TRBV28 and TRBJ1-5, is DVKVTQSSRYLVKRTGEKVFLECVQDMDHENMFWYRQDPGLGLRLIYFSYDVKMKEKGDIPEGYSVSREKKERFSLILESASTNQTSMYLCASSPHRGGRPQHFGDGTRLSIL.

The rearrangement joins TRBV21-1 to TRBJ2-7; the tabulated D call, TRBD2, remains unverified against the DNA. TRBV21-1 is annotated as a pseudogene. This CDR3 spans 18 amino acids. CDR3 in amino acids: CASSNQSGRFGRNYEQYF. CDR3 bases: TGTGCCAGCAGCAACCAAAGCGGGAGGTTTGGGCGAAACTACGAGCAGTACTTC.

V is TRBV28 and J is TRBJ1-3; no firm D call. In germline, CDR1 is MDHEN, CDR2 SYDVKM. CDR3 size: 14 residues. V was shortened by 2 bases and J by 0 bases, with 5 bases between the two germline ends. In DNA, the CDR3 is TGTGCCAGCAGTTTACCTTACTCTGGAAACACCATATATTTT. It translates to CASSLPYSGNTIYF.

The rearrangement links TRBV27 to TRBJ1-5; tentative D call: TRBD1 (6 bases). V lost 0 bases and J 4 bases, leaving 10 bases between the germline ends. Germline V gives CDR1 MNHEY, CDR2 SMNVEV (reference sequence). The CDR3 contains 15 residues. Here the CDR3 reads CASSLSGGPNQPQHF. The CDR3 DNA follows: TGTGCCAGCAGTTTATCAGGGGGACCTAATCAGCCCCAGCATTTT.